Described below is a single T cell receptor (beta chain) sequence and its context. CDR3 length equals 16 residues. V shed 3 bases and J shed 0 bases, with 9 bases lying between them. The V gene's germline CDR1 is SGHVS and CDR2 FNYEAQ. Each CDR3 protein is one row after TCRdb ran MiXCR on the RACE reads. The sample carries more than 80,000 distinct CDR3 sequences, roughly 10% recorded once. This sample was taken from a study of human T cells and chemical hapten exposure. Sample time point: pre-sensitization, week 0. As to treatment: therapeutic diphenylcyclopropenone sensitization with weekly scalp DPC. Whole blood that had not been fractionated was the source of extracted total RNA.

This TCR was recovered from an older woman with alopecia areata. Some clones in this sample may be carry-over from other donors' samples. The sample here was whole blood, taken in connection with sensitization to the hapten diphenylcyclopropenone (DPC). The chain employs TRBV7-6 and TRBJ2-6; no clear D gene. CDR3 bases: TGTGCCAGCAGCTTGTTTGGGGACTCTGGGGCCAACGTCCTGACTTTC. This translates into CASSLFGDSGANVLTF.